These T cell receptor beta chains were read from a single sample in a study of cytomegalovirus exposure and HLA in healthy donors. Assay: immunoSEQ multiplex PCR; the TCRdb copy retains only in-frame clones and omits some. This table holds more than 85,000 clones, roughly 88% found once. The specimen sequenced was PBMCs. The receptors come from a woman under 40 in good health and CMV-seropositive. The CDR3 runs from the conserved cysteine through the conserved F or W. Each record gives: V gene, D gene, clone size, J gene, CDR3 DNA, CDR3 protein. D genes are given only for firm matches. Some rows mark clone size as missing; the rest say once, few, many or name a class of expanded clone.

V gene: TRBV6-6; D gene: TRBD1; clone size: NA; J gene: TRBJ2-7; CDR3 DNA: TGTGCCAGCAGTTCTTCCGGGACAGGGACCTACGAGCAGTACTTC; CDR3 protein: CASSSSGTGTYEQYF
V gene: TRBV11-2; D gene: TRBD2; clone size: NA; J gene: TRBJ2-7; CDR3 DNA: TGTGCCAGCAGCCTAAGGCGGGGGACGGGGGAGCAGTACTTC; CDR3 protein: CASSLRRGTGEQYF
V gene: TRBV5-6; D gene: TRBD1; clone size: many; J gene: TRBJ2-1; CDR3 DNA: TGTGCCAGCAGCTTGGAGGGGGCCTGGATCTCCAATGAGCAGTTCTTC; CDR3 protein: CASSLEGAWISNEQFF
V gene: TRBV19; D gene: TRBD1; clone size: NA; J gene: TRBJ2-2; CDR3 DNA: TGTGCCAGTAGTATCTACAGGGGTGGTACCGGGGAGCTGTTTTTT; CDR3 protein: CASSIYRGGTGELFF
V gene: TRBV7-9; D gene: NA; clone size: NA; J gene: TRBJ2-7; CDR3 DNA: TGTGCCAGCAGCGCTAAATCCTACGAGCAGTACTTC; CDR3 protein: CASSAKSYEQYF
V gene: TRBV5-1; D gene: TRBD1; clone size: NA; J gene: TRBJ2-7; CDR3 DNA: TGCGCCAGCAGCTCGGGACAGGGATGGGAGCAGTACTTC; CDR3 protein: CASSSGQGWEQYF
V gene: TRBV11-2; D gene: TRBD2; clone size: NA; J gene: TRBJ2-1; CDR3 DNA: TGTGCCAGCAGCGCGGGACTAGCGTCCTACAATGAGCAGTTCTTC; CDR3 protein: CASSAGLASYNEQFF
V gene: TRBV5-1; D gene: NA; clone size: NA; J gene: TRBJ1-1; CDR3 DNA: TGCGCCAGCAGCACCGCCGGACAGTTCACTGAAGCTTTCTTT; CDR3 protein: CASSTAGQFTEAFF
V gene: TRBV5-5; D gene: NA; clone size: NA; J gene: TRBJ2-7; CDR3 DNA: TGTGCCAGCAGCTTGATGGCTCCAGGTTACGAGCAGTACTTC; CDR3 protein: CASSLMAPGYEQYF
V gene: TRBV28; D gene: NA; clone size: once; J gene: TRBJ1-4; CDR3 DNA: TGTGCCAGCAGTTTATCCTTCCCCAGGGAAGACGAAAAACTGTTTTTT; CDR3 protein: CASSLSFPREDEKLFF
V gene: TRBV4-2; D gene: NA; clone size: NA; J gene: TRBJ1-6; CDR3 DNA: TGTGCCAGCAGCCAAGATCCCCAGGGGAAATCACCCCTCCACTTT; CDR3 protein: CASSQDPQGKSPLHF
V gene: TRBV11-2; D gene: TRBD2; clone size: NA; J gene: TRBJ2-7; CDR3 DNA: TGTGCCAGCAGCTCTAGCGGGGTTCCAACCTACGAGCAGTACTTC; CDR3 protein: CASSSSGVPTYEQYF
V gene: TRBV7-9; D gene: NA; clone size: once; J gene: TRBJ1-5; CDR3 DNA: TGTGCCAGCAGCTTAGTTGCTGAGCAGCCCCAGCATTTT; CDR3 protein: CASSLVAEQPQHF
V gene: TRBV7-2; D gene: TRBD1; clone size: NA; J gene: TRBJ2-6; CDR3 DNA: TGTGCCAGCAGCGACCGGGACAGGCTTCCCTCTGGGGCCAACGTCCTGACTTTC; CDR3 protein: CASSDRDRLPSGANVLTF
V gene: TRBV5-1; D gene: NA; clone size: few; J gene: TRBJ2-7; CDR3 DNA: TGCGCCAGCAGCTTGGTGGGGGGTCGATCCTACGAGCAGTACTTC; CDR3 protein: CASSLVGGRSYEQYF
V gene: TRBV4-1; D gene: TRBD2; clone size: once; J gene: TRBJ2-1; CDR3 DNA: TGCGCCAGCAGCCAAGAGTGGCGGGGGGCGTACAATGAGCAGTTCTTC; CDR3 protein: CASSQEWRGAYNEQFF
V gene: TRBV29-1; D gene: TRBD2; clone size: NA; J gene: TRBJ2-7; CDR3 DNA: TGCAGCGTGGGAGGGACCTTACTCTACGAGCAGTACTTC; CDR3 protein: CSVGGTLLYEQYF
V gene: TRBV5-4; D gene: TRBD1; clone size: NA; J gene: TRBJ2-7; CDR3 DNA: TGTGCCAGCAGCTTGGGACAGGGTAGGTACGAGCAGTACTTC; CDR3 protein: CASSLGQGRYEQYF
V gene: TRBV4-1; D gene: NA; clone size: NA; J gene: TRBJ1-3; CDR3 DNA: TGCGCCAGCAGCCAAGAGCCCCCATTAGAACTTGGAAACACCATATATTTT; CDR3 protein: CASSQEPPLELGNTIYF
V gene: TRBV2; D gene: NA; clone size: NA; J gene: TRBJ2-1; CDR3 DNA: TGTGCCAGCAGTGAATTCTTAGCGGCGGGATACAATGAGCAGTTCTTC; CDR3 protein: CASSEFLAAGYNEQFF
V gene: TRBV7-9; D gene: NA; clone size: NA; J gene: TRBJ1-2; CDR3 DNA: TGTGCCACCTATGATACTAACTATGGCTACACCTTC; CDR3 protein: CATYDTNYGYTF
V gene: TRBV12-1; D gene: NA; clone size: NA; J gene: TRBJ1-2; CDR3 DNA: TGTGCCAGCAGCTTTAGAGGGAGTGGCGACTATGGCTACACCTTC; CDR3 protein: CASSFRGSGDYGYTF
V gene: TRBV19; D gene: NA; clone size: NA; J gene: TRBJ2-7; CDR3 DNA: TGTGCCAGTAAGATTAGCGGAAGCTCCTACGAGCAGTACTTC; CDR3 protein: CASKISGSSYEQYF
V gene: TRBV5-4; D gene: NA; clone size: NA; J gene: TRBJ2-7; CDR3 DNA: TGTGCCAGCAGCTTGAGAGCAGGGCACGAGCAGTACTTC; CDR3 protein: CASSLRAGHEQYF
V gene: TRBV11-2; D gene: TRBD2; clone size: NA; J gene: TRBJ2-4; CDR3 DNA: TGTGCCAGCAGCACCGGACTAGCGGGACTACCAGGACCAAACATTCAGTACTTC; CDR3 protein: CASSTGLAGLPGPNIQYF
V gene: TRBV7-2; D gene: NA; clone size: NA; J gene: TRBJ2-5; CDR3 DNA: TGTGCCAGCAGCGACCTCGGCGGGACCCCTCCCCATGAGACCCAGTACTTC; CDR3 protein: CASSDLGGTPPHETQYF
V gene: TRBV7-6; D gene: NA; clone size: NA; J gene: TRBJ2-5; CDR3 DNA: TGTGCCAGCAGCTTTAGCGGCCCAGAGACCCAGTACTTC; CDR3 protein: CASSFSGPETQYF
V gene: TRBV5-6; D gene: NA; clone size: NA; J gene: TRBJ2-1; CDR3 DNA: TGTGCCAGCAGCTTGGCCCGCAATGAGCAGTTCTTC; CDR3 protein: CASSLARNEQFF
V gene: TRBV7-2; D gene: TRBD2; clone size: NA; J gene: TRBJ2-1; CDR3 DNA: TGTGCCAGCAGCCGTCGGCGGGGGGGCGTGAATGAGCAGTTCTTC; CDR3 protein: CASSRRRGGVNEQFF
V gene: TRBV27; D gene: TRBD1; clone size: NA; J gene: TRBJ2-1; CDR3 DNA: TGTGCCAGCAGACGGACAGGGAAACGGTATGAGCAGTTCTTC; CDR3 protein: CASRRTGKRYEQFF
V gene: TRBV9; D gene: NA; clone size: NA; J gene: TRBJ2-7; CDR3 DNA: TGTGCCAGCAGCCCCGTTGGCAGCCACCTAGGTGAGCAGTACTTC; CDR3 protein: CASSPVGSHLGEQYF
V gene: TRBV2; D gene: NA; clone size: NA; J gene: TRBJ2-7; CDR3 DNA: TGTGCCAGCCTAGCGCCAACCTACGAGCAGTACTTC; CDR3 protein: CASLAPTYEQYF
V gene: TRBV29-1; D gene: TRBD1; clone size: few; J gene: TRBJ2-5; CDR3 DNA: TGCAGCGTTCGAACCCGGGACAGCCCAGAGGAGACCCAGTACTTC; CDR3 protein: CSVRTRDSPEETQYF
V gene: TRBV28; D gene: TRBD1; clone size: NA; J gene: TRBJ1-1; CDR3 DNA: TGTGCCAGCAGTCAGCGACAGGGAAGGGAAGCTTTCTTT; CDR3 protein: CASSQRQGREAFF
V gene: TRBV30; D gene: NA; clone size: once; J gene: TRBJ1-1; CDR3 DNA: TGTGCCTGGAGTGTATGGGGGGTTAACACTGAAGCTTTCTTT; CDR3 protein: CAWSVWGVNTEAFF
V gene: TRBV6-5; D gene: TRBD1; clone size: NA; J gene: TRBJ1-2; CDR3 DNA: TGTGCCAGCAGCCGGACAGGGGCTAACTATGGCTACACCTTC; CDR3 protein: CASSRTGANYGYTF
V gene: TRBV4-2; D gene: TRBD2; clone size: NA; J gene: TRBJ2-1; CDR3 DNA: TGTGCCAGCAGCCAATCTCTAGCGGGGGGGCCGAGCAATGAGCAGTTCTTC; CDR3 protein: CASSQSLAGGPSNEQFF
V gene: TRBV7-9; D gene: NA; clone size: NA; J gene: TRBJ2-1; CDR3 DNA: TGTGCCAGCAGCCCCCGGGCGGGGACTTACAATGAGCAGTTCTTC; CDR3 protein: CASSPRAGTYNEQFF
V gene: TRBV29-1; D gene: TRBD1; clone size: NA; J gene: TRBJ2-7; CDR3 DNA: TGCAGCGCCGGACAGGGGTCGGCCTACGAGCAGTACTTC; CDR3 protein: CSAGQGSAYEQYF
V gene: TRBV30; D gene: TRBD1; clone size: NA; J gene: TRBJ2-5; CDR3 DNA: TGTGCCTGGACGGGACAGGGGATGGAGACCCAGTACTTC; CDR3 protein: CAWTGQGMETQYF
V gene: TRBV4-2; D gene: TRBD1; clone size: NA; J gene: TRBJ1-4; CDR3 DNA: TGTGCCAGCAGCCAAGAACGAGGACAGGTTAATGAAAAACTGTTTTTT; CDR3 protein: CASSQERGQVNEKLFF